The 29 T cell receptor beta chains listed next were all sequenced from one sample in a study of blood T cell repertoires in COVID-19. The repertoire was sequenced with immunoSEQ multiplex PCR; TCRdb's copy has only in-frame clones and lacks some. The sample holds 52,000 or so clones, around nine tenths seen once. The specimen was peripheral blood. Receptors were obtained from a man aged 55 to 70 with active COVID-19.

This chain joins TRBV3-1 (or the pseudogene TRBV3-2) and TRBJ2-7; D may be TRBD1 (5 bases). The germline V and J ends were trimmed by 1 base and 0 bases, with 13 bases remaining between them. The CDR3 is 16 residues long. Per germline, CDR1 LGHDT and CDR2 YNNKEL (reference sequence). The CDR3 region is CASSQVLQVSSYEQYF. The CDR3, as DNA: TGTGCCAGCAGCCAAGTTTTACAGGTTAGCTCCTACGAGCAGTACTTC.

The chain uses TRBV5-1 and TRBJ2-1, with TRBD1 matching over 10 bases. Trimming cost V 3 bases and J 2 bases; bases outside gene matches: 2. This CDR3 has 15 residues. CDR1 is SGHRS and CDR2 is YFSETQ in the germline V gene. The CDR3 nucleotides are TGCGCCAGCAGCTCCGACAGGGGGCCCTACAATGAGCAGTTCTTC. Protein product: CASSSDRGPYNEQFF.

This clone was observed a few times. CDR3 nucleotide sequence: TGTGCCAGCTCAGGACCGGTCCAGGGGAACACTGAAGCTTTCTTT. This gives the protein CASSGPVQGNTEAFF. The rearrangement uses TRBV18 and TRBJ1-1; TRBD1 might be the D (5 bases). The germline V gene has CDR1 KGHSH and CDR2 LQKENI. This CDR3 has 15 residues. V dropped 5 bases and J dropped 1 base, with 14 bases sitting between them.

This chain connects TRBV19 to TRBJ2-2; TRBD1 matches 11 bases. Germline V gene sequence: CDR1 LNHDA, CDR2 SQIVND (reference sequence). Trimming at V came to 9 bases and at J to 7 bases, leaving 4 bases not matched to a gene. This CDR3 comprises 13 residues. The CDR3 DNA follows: TGTGCCAGCGGACAGGGGGCAATCGGGGAGCTGTTTTTT. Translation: CASGQGAIGELFF.

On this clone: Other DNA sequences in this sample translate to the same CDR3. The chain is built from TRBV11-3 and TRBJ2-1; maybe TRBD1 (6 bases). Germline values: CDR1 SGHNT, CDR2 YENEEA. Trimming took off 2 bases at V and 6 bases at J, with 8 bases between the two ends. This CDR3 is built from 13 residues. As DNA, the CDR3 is TGTGCCAGCAGCTTACACAGGGCCAATGAGCAGTTCTTC. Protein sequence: CASSLHRANEQFF.

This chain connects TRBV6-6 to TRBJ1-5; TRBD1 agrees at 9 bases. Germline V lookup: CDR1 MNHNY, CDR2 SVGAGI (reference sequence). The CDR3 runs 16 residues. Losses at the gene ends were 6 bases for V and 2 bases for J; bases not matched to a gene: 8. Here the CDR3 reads CASSPDRGWGNQPQHF. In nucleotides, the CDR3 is TGTGCCAGCAGCCCGGACAGGGGATGGGGCAATCAGCCCCAGCATTTT.

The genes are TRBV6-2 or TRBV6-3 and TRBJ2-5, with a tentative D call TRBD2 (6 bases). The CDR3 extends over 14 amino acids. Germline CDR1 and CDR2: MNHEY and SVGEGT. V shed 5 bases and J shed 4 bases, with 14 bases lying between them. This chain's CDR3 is CASSLPTRPETQYF. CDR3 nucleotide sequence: TGTGCCAGCAGTCTCCCGACTAGACCAGAGACCCAGTACTTC.

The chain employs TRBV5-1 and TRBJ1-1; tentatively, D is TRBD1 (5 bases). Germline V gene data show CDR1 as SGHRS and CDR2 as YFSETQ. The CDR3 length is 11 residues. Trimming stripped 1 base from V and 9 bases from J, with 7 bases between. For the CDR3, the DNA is TGCGCCAGCAGCTTGAAGGGGAAAGCTTTCTTT. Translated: CASSLKGKAFF.

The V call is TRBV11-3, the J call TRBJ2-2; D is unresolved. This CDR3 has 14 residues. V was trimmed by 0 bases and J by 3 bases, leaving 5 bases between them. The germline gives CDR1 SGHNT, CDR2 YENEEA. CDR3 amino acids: CASSLDRDTGELFF. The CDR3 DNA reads TGTGCCAGCAGCTTAGATCGGGACACCGGGGAGCTGTTTTTT.

CDR3 sequence: CASSFRPGETQYF. CDR3 DNA sequence: TGTGCCAGCAGTTTTCGGCCGGGAGAGACCCAGTACTTC. This chain joins TRBV27 and TRBJ2-5, with unresolved D. The CDR3 runs 13 residues. The V end was cut by 3 bases, the J end by 4 bases, with 9 bases between. Germline V lookup: CDR1 MNHEY, CDR2 SMNVEV (reference sequence).

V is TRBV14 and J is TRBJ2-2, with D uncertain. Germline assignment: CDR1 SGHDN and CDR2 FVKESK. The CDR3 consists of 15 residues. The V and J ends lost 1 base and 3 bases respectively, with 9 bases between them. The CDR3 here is CASSQASTYTGELFF. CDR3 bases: TGTGCCAGCAGCCAAGCCTCAACTTACACCGGGGAGCTGTTTTTT. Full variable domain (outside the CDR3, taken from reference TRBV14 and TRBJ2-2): EAGVTQFPSHSVIEKGQTVTLRCDPISGHDNLYWYRRVMGKEIKFLLHFVKESKQDESGMPNNRFLAERTGGTYSTLKVQPAELEDSGVYFCASSQASTYTGELFFGEGSRLTVL.

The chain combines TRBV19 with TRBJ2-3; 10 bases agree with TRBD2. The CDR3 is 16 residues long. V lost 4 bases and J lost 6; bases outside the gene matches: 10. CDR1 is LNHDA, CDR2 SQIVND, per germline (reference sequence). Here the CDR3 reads CASSTALAGVGDTQYF. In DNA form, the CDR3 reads TGTGCCAGTAGTACCGCTCTAGCGGGAGTTGGGGATACGCAGTATTTT.

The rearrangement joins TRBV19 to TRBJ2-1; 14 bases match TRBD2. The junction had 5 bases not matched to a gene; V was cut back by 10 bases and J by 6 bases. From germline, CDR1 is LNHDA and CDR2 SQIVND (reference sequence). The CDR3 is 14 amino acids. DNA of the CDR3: TGTGCCACCGAGACTAGCGGGAGGGCCAATGAGCAGTTCTTC. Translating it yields CATETSGRANEQFF.

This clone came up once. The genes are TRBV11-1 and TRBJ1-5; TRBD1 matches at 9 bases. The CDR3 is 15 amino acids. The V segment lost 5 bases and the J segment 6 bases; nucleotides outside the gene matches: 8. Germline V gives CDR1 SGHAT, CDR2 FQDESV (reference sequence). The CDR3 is CASSTTGGSGQPQHF. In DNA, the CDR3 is TGTGCCAGCAGCACAACAGGGGGCTCGGGTCAGCCCCAGCATTTT.

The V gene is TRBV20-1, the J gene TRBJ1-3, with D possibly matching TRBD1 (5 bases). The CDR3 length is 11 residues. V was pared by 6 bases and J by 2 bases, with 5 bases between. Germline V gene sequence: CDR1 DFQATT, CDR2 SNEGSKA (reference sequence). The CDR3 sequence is CSATAGNTIYF. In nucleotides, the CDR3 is TGCAGTGCGACAGCTGGAAACACCATATATTTT.

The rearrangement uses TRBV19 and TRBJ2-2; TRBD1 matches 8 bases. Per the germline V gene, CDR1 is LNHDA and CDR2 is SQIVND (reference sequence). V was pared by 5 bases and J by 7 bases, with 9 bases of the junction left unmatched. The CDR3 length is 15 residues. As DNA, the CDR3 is TGTGCCAGTAGTCAACTGACAGGGGTCGGCGGGGAGCTGTTTTTT. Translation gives CASSQLTGVGGELFF.

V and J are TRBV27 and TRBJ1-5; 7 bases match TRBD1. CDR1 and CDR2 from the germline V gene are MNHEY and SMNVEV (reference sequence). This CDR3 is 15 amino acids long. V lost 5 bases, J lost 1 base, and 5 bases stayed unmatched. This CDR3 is CASSGTAYSNQPQHF. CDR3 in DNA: TGTGCCAGCAGTGGGACAGCTTACAGCAATCAGCCCCAGCATTTT.

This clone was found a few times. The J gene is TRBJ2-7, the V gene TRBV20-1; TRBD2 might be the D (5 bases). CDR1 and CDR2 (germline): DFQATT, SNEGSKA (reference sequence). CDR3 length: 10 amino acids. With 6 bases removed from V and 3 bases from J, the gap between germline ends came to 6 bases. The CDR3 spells CSARDYEQYF. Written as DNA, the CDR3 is TGCAGTGCGAGGGACTACGAGCAGTACTTC.

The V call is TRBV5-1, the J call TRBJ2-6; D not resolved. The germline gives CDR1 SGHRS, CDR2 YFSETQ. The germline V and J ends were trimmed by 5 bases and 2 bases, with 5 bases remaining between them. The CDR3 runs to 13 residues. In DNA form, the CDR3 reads TGCGCCAGCAGGGGCGCTGGGGCCAACGTCCTGACTTTC. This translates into CASRGAGANVLTF.

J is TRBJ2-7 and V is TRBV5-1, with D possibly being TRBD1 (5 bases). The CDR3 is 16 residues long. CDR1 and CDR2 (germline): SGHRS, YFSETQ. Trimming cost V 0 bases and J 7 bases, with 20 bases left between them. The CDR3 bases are TGCGCCAGCAGCTTGGCTGCAGGGCGCCCCGTGGGGGAGCAGTACTTC. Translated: CASSLAAGRPVGEQYF.

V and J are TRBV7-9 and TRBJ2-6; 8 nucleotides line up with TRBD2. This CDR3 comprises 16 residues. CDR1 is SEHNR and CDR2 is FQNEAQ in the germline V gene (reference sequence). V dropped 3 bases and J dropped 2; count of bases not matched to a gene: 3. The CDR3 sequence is CASSLSGSTGANVLTF. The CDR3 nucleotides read TGTGCCAGCAGCTTGAGCGGGAGTACTGGGGCCAACGTCCTGACTTTC.

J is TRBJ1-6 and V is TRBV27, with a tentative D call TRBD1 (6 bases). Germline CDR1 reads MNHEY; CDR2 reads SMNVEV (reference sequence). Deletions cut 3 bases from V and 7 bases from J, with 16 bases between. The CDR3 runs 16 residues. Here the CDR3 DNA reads TGTGCCAGCAGTTTGGGTGGGACATTGAGAAATTCACCCCTCCACTTT. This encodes CASSLGGTLRNSPLHF.

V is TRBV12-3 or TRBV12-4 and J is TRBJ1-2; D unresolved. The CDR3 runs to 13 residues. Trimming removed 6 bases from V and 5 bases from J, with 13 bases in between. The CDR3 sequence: CASSRGVAYGYTF. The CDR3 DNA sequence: TGTGCCAGCAGCCGGGGTGTCGCGTATGGCTACACCTTC.

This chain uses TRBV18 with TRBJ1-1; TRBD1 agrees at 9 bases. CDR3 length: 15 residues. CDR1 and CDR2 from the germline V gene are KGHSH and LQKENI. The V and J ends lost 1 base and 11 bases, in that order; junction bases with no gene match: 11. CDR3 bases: TGTGCCAGCTCACCACGAGAGCGGACAGGGGTAATCGCTTTCTTT. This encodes CASSPRERTGVIAFF.

CDR3 nucleotide sequence: TGCAGTGCTCACAGGGGAGAGACCCAGTACTTC. The encoded protein is CSAHRGETQYF. This chain connects TRBV20-1 to TRBJ2-5, with 7 bases lining up with TRBD1. CDR1 is DFQATT, CDR2 SNEGSKA, per germline (reference sequence). V lost 5 bases and J lost 4; bases outside the gene matches: 1. The CDR3 sequence is 11 residues long.

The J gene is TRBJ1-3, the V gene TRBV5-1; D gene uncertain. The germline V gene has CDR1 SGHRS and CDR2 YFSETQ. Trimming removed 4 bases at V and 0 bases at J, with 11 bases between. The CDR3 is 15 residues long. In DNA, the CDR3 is TGCGCCAGCAGCGTGGGAGGGAACTCTGGAAACACCATATATTTT. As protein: CASSVGGNSGNTIYF. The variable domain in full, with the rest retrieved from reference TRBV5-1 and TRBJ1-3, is KAGVTQTPRYLIKTRGQQVTLSCSPISGHRSVSWYQQTPGQGLQFLFEYFSETQRNKGNFPGRFSGRQFSNSRSEMNVSTLELGDSALYLCASSVGGNSGNTIYFGEGSWLTVV.

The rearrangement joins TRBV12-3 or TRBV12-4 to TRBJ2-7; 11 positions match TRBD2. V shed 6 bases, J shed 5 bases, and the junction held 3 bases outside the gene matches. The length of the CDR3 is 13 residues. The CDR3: CASRLAGADEQYF. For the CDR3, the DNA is TGTGCCAGCAGACTAGCGGGAGCCGACGAGCAGTACTTC.

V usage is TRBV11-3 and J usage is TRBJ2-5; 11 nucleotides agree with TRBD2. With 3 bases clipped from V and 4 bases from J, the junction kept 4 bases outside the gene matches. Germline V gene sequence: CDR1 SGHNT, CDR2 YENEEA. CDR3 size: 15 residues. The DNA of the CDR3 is TGTGCCAGCAGCTTCACTAGCGGGAGCCGAGAGACCCAGTACTTC. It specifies CASSFTSGSRETQYF.

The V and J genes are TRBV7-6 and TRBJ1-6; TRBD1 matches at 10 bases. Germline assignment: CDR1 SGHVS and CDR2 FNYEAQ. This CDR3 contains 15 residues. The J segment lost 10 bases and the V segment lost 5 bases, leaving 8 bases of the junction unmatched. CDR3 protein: CASSAWDRGNSPLHF. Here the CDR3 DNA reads TGTGCCAGCAGCGCCTGGGACAGGGGTAACTCACCCCTCCACTTT.